A single sample is the source of the 29 T cell receptor beta chains below, sequenced in a study of CD8+CD57+ T cells in acquired aplastic anemia. The study profiled TCR beta VDJ and CDR3 using genomic DNA as template. One entry per CDR3 protein, called by TCRdb with MiXCR from the reads. The sample shows 150,000 to 200,000 distinct CDR3 sequences, over 40% of them seen only once. Flow cytometry had shown expanded CD8+CD57+ cells in the patients chosen for sequencing. The sample taken for sequencing was sorted CD4+, CD8+, or CD8+CD57+ T cells (not recorded which) from PBMCs. These receptors were collected from a human donor with aplastic anemia.

Comment on this clonotype: A read error may account for a junction end that differs from germline. The rearrangement uses TRBV7-9 and TRBJ1-2; D gene uncertain. The CDR3 totals 12 residues. The germline CDR1 and CDR2 sequences are SEHNR and FQNEAQ (reference sequence). The DNA of the CDR3 is TGTGCCAGCAGCGTAGCTAACTATGGCTACACCTTC. Amino acids: CASSVANYGYTF.

There are many counts of this clonotype. The chain uses TRBV6-1 and TRBJ2-7; possibly TRBD1 for D (6 bases). Germline values: CDR1 MNHNS, CDR2 SASEGT. The CDR3 has 15 residues. With 6 bases removed from V and 3 bases from J, the gap between germline ends came to 18 bases. CDR3 loop: CASSPRGTVGYEQYF. CDR3 DNA sequence: TGTGCCAGCAGCCCGAGGGGGACCGTGGGCTACGAGCAGTACTTC.

Worth noting for this clonotype: Given the absence of the conserved phenylalanine or tryptophan at the CDR3 end, a read error is likely. The chain uses TRBV7-2 and TRBJ1-6; 7 nucleotides align to TRBD1. V shed 5 bases, J shed 5 bases, and the junction held 6 bases outside the gene matches. The length of the CDR3 is 15 residues. CDR1 SGHTA and CDR2 FQGNSA come from the germline V gene. CDR3 amino acids: CASSLGTANNSPLHL. CDR3 coding DNA: TGTGCCAGCAGCCTCGGGACAGCTAATAATTCACCCCTCCACTTG.

This clonotype was seen ten or more times. The rearrangement joins TRBV7-8 to TRBJ1-6, with D unclear. The germline V gene encodes CDR1 SGHVS and CDR2 FQNEAQ. Trimming took off 6 bases at V and 0 bases at J, with 9 bases between the two ends. The CDR3 has 15 amino acids. This CDR3 reads CASRIGSSYNSPLHF. In DNA, the CDR3 is TGTGCCAGCAGGATCGGTAGCTCCTATAATTCACCCCTCCACTTT.

There are many counts of this clonotype. The rearrangement joins TRBV7-2 to TRBJ2-3, with TRBD2 matching over 8 bases. The CDR3 is 14 residues long. Germline CDR1 SGHTA, CDR2 FQGNSA. V lost 8 bases, J lost 2 bases, and 6 bases stayed unmatched. The CDR3 loop is CASHGGVLTDTQYF. The CDR3 DNA is TGTGCCAGCCACGGGGGGGTCCTCACAGATACGCAGTATTTT.

The sample holds many counts of this clonotype. This chain links TRBV11-2 with TRBJ1-6; 8 bases fit TRBD1. V shed 1 base and J 4 bases; nucleotides not matched to a gene: 3. This CDR3 comprises 16 residues. The germline CDR1 and CDR2 sequences are SGHAT and FQNNGV. The CDR3 loop is CASSLGDRSYNSPLHF. The CDR3 DNA is TGTGCCAGCAGCTTAGGGGACAGGTCATATAATTCACCCCTCCACTTT.

The V call is TRBV2, the J call TRBJ1-1; TRBD1 aligns across 11 bases. CDR1 is SNHLY, CDR2 FYNNEI, per germline. The CDR3 is 14 amino acids. V lost 6 bases, J lost 3 bases, and 3 bases stayed unmatched. The CDR3 nucleotides read TGTGCCAGCAGCTGGGACAGGGGGGACACTGAAGCTTTCTTT. Encoded protein: CASSWDRGDTEAFF.

This clonotype was counted a few times. This chain joins TRBV5-1 and TRBJ2-1; maybe TRBD2 (6 bases). Germline V lookup: CDR1 SGHRS, CDR2 YFSETQ. Trimming shortened V by 5 bases and J by 5 bases, and 14 bases separated the two germline ends. This CDR3 is 14 amino acids long. In DNA, the CDR3 is TGCGCCAGCAGTCCGGGGGAGCCCCACAATGAGCAGTTCTTC. This gives the protein CASSPGEPHNEQFF.

V gene TRBV25-1 combines with J gene TRBJ1-5; tentatively, D is TRBD1 (5 bases). The CDR3 totals 15 residues. The V and J ends lost 4 bases and 2 bases respectively, with 12 bases between them. Germline V gene lookup returns CDR1 MGHDK and CDR2 SYGVNS. CDR3 sequence (DNA): TGTGCCAGCAGTGGTGCAGGGCTGGGCAATCAGCCCCAGCATTTT. It yields the protein CASSGAGLGNQPQHF.

The table lists this clonotype with a count of one. The chain couples TRBV20-1 to TRBJ2-7; D is unclear. This CDR3 region has 14 residues. Germline V gives CDR1 DFQATT, CDR2 SNEGSKA (reference sequence). Trimming pared 0 bases from V and 3 bases from J, leaving 12 bases between. This chain's CDR3 is CSARDSMGNYEQYF. Here the CDR3 DNA reads TGCAGTGCTAGAGATAGTATGGGGAACTACGAGCAGTACTTC.

The chain employs TRBV10-2 and TRBJ2-7; TRBD2 might be the D (6 bases). CDR3 length: 15 amino acids. Germline loops: CDR1 WSHSY, CDR2 SAAADI. In DNA form, the CDR3 reads TGCGTCAGCAGTGGGGCCTATTCGGGAGCCTCCGAGCAGTACGTC. It codes for CVSSGAYSGASEQYV.

This clonotype came up many times. The V gene is TRBV7-3, the J gene TRBJ1-1, with D unclear. This CDR3 comprises 15 residues. Trimming cost V 2 bases and J 7 bases, with 17 bases left between them. CDR1 and CDR2 from the germline V gene are SGHTA and FQGTGA. CDR3 region: CASSLSGGGQDEAFF. The CDR3 region has the DNA TGTGCCAGCAGCTTATCAGGCGGAGGGCAAGATGAAGCTTTCTTT.

This chain links TRBV2 with TRBJ1-5, with D possibly TRBD1 on 5 matching bases. The CDR3 has 14 amino acids. Germline assignment: CDR1 SNHLY and CDR2 FYNNEI. The V and J ends lost 6 bases and 5 bases respectively, with 14 bases between them. The CDR3 coding sequence is TGTGCCAGCAGCTTTGACCGGGGGGATCAGCCCCAGCATTTT. It translates to CASSFDRGDQPQHF.

The rearrangement links TRBV5-4 to TRBJ1-2, with D tentatively TRBD1 (5 bases). CDR3 length: 13 residues. Trimming pared 2 bases from V and 7 bases from J, leaving 12 bases between. Germline V gene sequence: CDR1 SGHNT, CDR2 YYREEE (reference sequence). DNA of the CDR3: TGTGCCAGCAGCTTCGGGGCTCGGTTTGGCTACACCTTC. It yields the protein CASSFGARFGYTF.

This clonotype was observed at least ten times. The chain has TRBV14 and TRBJ1-1; D is ambiguous. Between the trimmed V and J ends, which lost 5 bases and 9 bases, there was a span of 10 bases. There are 11 residues in the CDR3. Germline V gene data show CDR1 as SGHDN and CDR2 as FVKESK. The CDR3, as DNA: TGTGCCAGCAGCGAGGACGGCAAAGCTTTCTTT. Protein product: CASSEDGKAFF.

A single count supports this clonotype. The V and J genes are TRBV24-1 and TRBJ1-1; D not resolved. The V and J ends lost 0 bases and 2 bases respectively, with 9 bases between them. This CDR3 spans 15 amino acids. Germline CDR1 is KGHDR and CDR2 is SFDVKD. The CDR3 reads CATSDLGDRNTEAFF. For the CDR3, the DNA is TGTGCCACCAGTGATTTGGGGGATAGAAACACTGAAGCTTTCTTT.

As regards this clonotype: This may come from a read error, since a much larger clone is one base off. This chain uses TRBV20-1 with TRBJ2-7; the match to TRBD1 covers 8 bases. Germline V gives CDR1 DFQATT, CDR2 SNEGSKA (reference sequence). The V segment lost 4 bases and the J segment 5 bases; nucleotides outside the gene matches: 1. This CDR3 is 11 amino acids long. DNA of the CDR3: TGCAGTGCTATACAGGGGGACGAGCAGTACTTC. Its translation: CSAIQGDEQYF.

V gene TRBV7-3 combines with J gene TRBJ2-7; maybe TRBD2 (6 bases). Trimming stripped 1 base from V and 7 bases from J, with 17 bases between. CDR1 and CDR2 from the germline V gene are SGHTA and FQGTGA. The CDR3 sequence is 15 residues long. CDR3 in amino acids: CASSLSLSGRLEQYF. CDR3 in DNA: TGTGCCAGCAGCTTAAGCTTGTCGGGGAGGCTGGAGCAGTACTTC.

This rearrangement joins TRBV24-1 to TRBJ1-1; D is undetermined. This CDR3 spans 13 amino acids. Looked up from germline, CDR1 is KGHDR and CDR2 is SFDVKD. Trimming shortened V by 5 bases and J by 4 bases, and 10 bases separated the two germline ends. CDR3 DNA sequence: TGTGCCACCAGTGTAGGTTACGGCACTGAAGCTTTCTTT. Translated: CATSVGYGTEAFF.

This clonotype appeared many times. The chain joins TRBV25-1 to TRBJ2-1; TRBD1 might be the D (6 bases). Between the trimmed V and J ends, which lost 2 bases and 6 bases, there was a span of 8 bases. This CDR3 contains 13 residues. Germline assignment: CDR1 MGHDK and CDR2 SYGVNS. For the CDR3, the DNA is TGTGCCAGCAGTGAAACAGGGCTCAATGAGCAGTTCTTC. This gives the protein CASSETGLNEQFF.

The chain uses TRBV29-1 and TRBJ1-2; 8 bases map to TRBD1. The CDR3 spans 13 residues. The ends lost 7 bases at V and 3 bases at J; junction bases unmatched: 7. CDR1 is SQVTM, CDR2 ANQGSEA, per germline. This chain's CDR3 is CSDRTGSHYGYTF. The CDR3 DNA is TGCAGCGATCGGACAGGGAGTCACTATGGCTACACCTTC.

V gene TRBV7-2 combines with J gene TRBJ2-1, with D uncertain. Trimming removed 7 bases from V and 8 bases from J, with 18 bases in between. Germline lookup yields CDR1 SGHTA and CDR2 FQGNSA. The CDR3 sequence is 14 residues long. The CDR3 here is CASNLPKNSDEQFF. The CDR3 coding sequence is TGTGCCAGCAACCTTCCCAAGAACTCCGATGAGCAGTTCTTC.

This clonotype was seen ten or more times. This chain links TRBV4-3 with TRBJ1-1; D might be TRBD1 (5 bases). The germline gives CDR1 LGHNA, CDR2 YSLEER. The CDR3 totals 15 residues. V lost 4 bases and J lost 6, with 18 bases in between. The CDR3 DNA follows: TGCGCCAGCAGCCGGGACTCGGACAAAGGTGCTGAAGCTTTCTTT. It specifies CASSRDSDKGAEAFF.

For this clonotype: Sequence at one end of the junction differs from germline and may be a read error. The chain has TRBV5-1 and TRBJ1-6; D uncertain. CDR3 size: 14 residues. Germline CDR1 SGHRS, CDR2 YFSETQ. The CDR3 reads CASNLGFGNSPLHF. The DNA for the CDR3 is TGCGCCAGCAACTTGGGTTTTGGGAATTCACCCCTCCACTTT.

The V call is TRBV5-1, the J call TRBJ2-7, with 7 bases matching TRBD1. The V gene's germline CDR1 is SGHRS and CDR2 YFSETQ. CDR3 size: 13 residues. V lost 2 bases, J lost 7 bases, and 6 bases stayed unmatched. The CDR3 is CASSFLQGNEQYV. As DNA, the CDR3 is TGCGCCAGCAGCTTTTTACAGGGGAATGAGCAGTACGTC.

This clonotype was observed at least ten times. The chain is built from TRBV14 and TRBJ2-5; D is ambiguous. This CDR3 region has 11 residues. Trimming stripped 0 bases from V and 7 bases from J, with 3 bases between. From germline, CDR1 is SGHDN and CDR2 FVKESK. Written as DNA, the CDR3 is TGTGCCAGCAGCCAAGAAAGGACCCAGTACTTC. Protein sequence: CASSQERTQYF.

This clonotype was observed a few times. The rearrangement uses TRBV10-2 and TRBJ2-5, with a weak D call TRBD2 (6 bases). The CDR3 is made up of 15 amino acids. The V gene's germline CDR1 is WSHSY and CDR2 SAAADI. V lost 5 bases and J lost 2, with 15 bases in between. The CDR3 region has the DNA TGCGCCAGCAGTCTCTCTGCGGCGGGGCAAGAGACCCAGTACTTC. This sequence encodes CASSLSAAGQETQYF.

This chain links TRBV19 with TRBJ2-1; the D gene could be TRBD1 or TRBD2 (6 bases each). The V and J ends lost 6 bases and 4 bases respectively, with 13 bases between them. The CDR3 runs 14 residues. The germline CDR1 and CDR2 sequences are LNHDA and SQIVND (reference sequence). The CDR3 region has the DNA TGTGCCAGTAGCGGGGGCCTCAATTACAATGAGCAGTTCTTC. It yields the protein CASSGGLNYNEQFF.

This clonotype was counted many times. The rearrangement links TRBV7-9 to TRBJ1-1; D is undetermined. Germline V gene data show CDR1 as SEHNR and CDR2 as FQNEAQ (reference sequence). The V end lost 3 bases, the J end lost 1 base, and 12 bases lay between the germline ends. The CDR3 loop spans 15 amino acids. This CDR3 reads CASSFSLGSNTEAFF. CDR3 nucleotides: TGTGCCAGCAGCTTTTCCTTAGGGTCGAACACTGAAGCTTTCTTT.